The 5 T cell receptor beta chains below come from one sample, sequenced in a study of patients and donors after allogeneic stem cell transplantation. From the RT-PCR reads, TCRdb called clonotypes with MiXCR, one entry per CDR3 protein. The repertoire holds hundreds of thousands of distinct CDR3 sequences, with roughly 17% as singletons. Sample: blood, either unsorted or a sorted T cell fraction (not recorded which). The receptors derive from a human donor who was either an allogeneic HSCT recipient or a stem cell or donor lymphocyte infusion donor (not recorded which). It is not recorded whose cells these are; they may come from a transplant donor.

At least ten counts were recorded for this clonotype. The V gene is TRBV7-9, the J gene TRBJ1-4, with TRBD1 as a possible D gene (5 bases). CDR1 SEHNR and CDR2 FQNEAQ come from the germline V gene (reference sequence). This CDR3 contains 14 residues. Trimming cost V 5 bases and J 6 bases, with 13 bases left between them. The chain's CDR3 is CASSPRGPHEKLFF. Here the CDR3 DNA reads TGTGCCAGCAGCCCCCGGGGCCCGCATGAAAAACTGTTTTTT.

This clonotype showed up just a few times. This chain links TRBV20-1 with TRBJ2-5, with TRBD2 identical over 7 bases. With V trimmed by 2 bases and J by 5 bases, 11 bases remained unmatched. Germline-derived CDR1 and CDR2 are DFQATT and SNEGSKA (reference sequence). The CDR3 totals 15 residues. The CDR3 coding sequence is TGCAGTGCTAGAAGAGTTGGGGGGGGAGGGGAGACCCAGTACTTC. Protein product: CSARRVGGGGETQYF.

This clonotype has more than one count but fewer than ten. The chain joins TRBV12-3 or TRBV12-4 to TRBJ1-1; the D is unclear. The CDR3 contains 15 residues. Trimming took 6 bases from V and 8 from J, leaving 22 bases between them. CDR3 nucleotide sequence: TGTGCCAGCAGGGCCAGACACCTGGGGAACTCCGAAGCTTTCTTT. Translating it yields CASRARHLGNSEAFF.

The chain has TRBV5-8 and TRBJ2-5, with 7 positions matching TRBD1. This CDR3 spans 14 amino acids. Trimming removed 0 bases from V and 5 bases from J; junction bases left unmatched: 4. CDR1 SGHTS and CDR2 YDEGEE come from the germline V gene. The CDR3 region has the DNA TGTGCCAGCAGCTTGGGACAGGGATATGAGACCCAGTACTTC. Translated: CASSLGQGYETQYF.

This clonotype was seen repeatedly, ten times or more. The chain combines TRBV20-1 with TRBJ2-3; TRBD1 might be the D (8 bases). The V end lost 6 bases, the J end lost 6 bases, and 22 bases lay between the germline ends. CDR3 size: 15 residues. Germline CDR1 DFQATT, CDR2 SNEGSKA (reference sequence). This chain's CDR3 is CSAGEGGTGHDTQYF. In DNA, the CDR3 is TGCAGTGCCGGAGAGGGAGGGACAGGCCACGATACGCAGTATTTT.